The 24 T cell receptor beta chains below come from one sample, sequenced in a study of blood T cell repertoires in COVID-19. Sequenced by immunoSEQ multiplex PCR; TCRdb stores in-frame clones only, minus some. Seen here are approximately 220,000 clones, roughly 89% observed once, and the top ten hold 3.5% to 4.5%. Sequencing used PBMCs or T cells enriched from blood (not recorded which). These receptors all come from a middle-aged woman with acute COVID-19.

The chain is built from TRBV6-1 and TRBJ1-1, with 9 bases matching TRBD1. CDR3 length: 15 amino acids. Germline CDR1 MNHNS, CDR2 SASEGT. The junction had 9 bases not matched to a gene; V was cut back by 3 bases and J by 7 bases. CDR3 DNA sequence: TGTGCCAGCAGTGAGCAGCGGGGGGGACAGGGTGAAGCTTTCTTT. It is translated as CASSEQRGGQGEAFF.

This clone was counted only a few times. The rearrangement joins TRBV6-6 to TRBJ2-7; 9 nucleotides line up with TRBD2. The germline V gene encodes CDR1 MNHNY and CDR2 SVGAGI (reference sequence). V shed 5 bases, J shed 2 bases, and the junction held 13 bases outside the gene matches. This CDR3 is built from 17 residues. The CDR3 sequence: CASSQRGGASGAYEQYV. The CDR3 region has the DNA TGTGCCAGCAGTCAAAGGGGTGGGGCTAGCGGGGCCTACGAGCAGTACGTC.

The chain uses TRBV7-8 and TRBJ2-3, with unresolved D. In germline, CDR1 is SGHVS, CDR2 FQNEAQ. CDR3 length equals 14 residues. V was shortened by 5 bases and J by 3 bases, with 12 bases between the two germline ends. The CDR3: CASSQELSTDTQYF. The CDR3 bases are TGTGCCAGCAGCCAAGAACTCTCGACAGATACGCAGTATTTT.

This clone showed up just a few times. The genes are TRBV19 and TRBJ1-1, with D uncertain. The germline CDR1 and CDR2 sequences are LNHDA and SQIVND (reference sequence). V lost 7 bases to trimming and J lost 1 base, with 13 bases between them. CDR3 length: 14 residues. The chain's CDR3 is CASKTGRTNTEAFF. In DNA form, the CDR3 reads TGTGCCAGTAAAACGGGAAGGACGAACACTGAAGCTTTCTTT.

This chain uses TRBV18 with TRBJ1-4; D unclear. The CDR3 runs to 17 residues. Germline V CDR1 and CDR2: KGHSH, LQKENI. With 3 bases removed from V and 0 bases from J, the gap between germline ends came to 14 bases. In DNA form, the CDR3 reads TGTGCCAGCTCACCCCATCCCCCGGGATCAACTAATGAAAAACTGTTTTTT. The encoded protein is CASSPHPPGSTNEKLFF.

This clone was observed once. V usage is TRBV5-1 and J usage is TRBJ2-3; D unresolved. Per the germline V gene, CDR1 is SGHRS and CDR2 is YFSETQ. This CDR3 comprises 11 residues. The germline V and J ends were trimmed by 6 bases and 1 base, with 3 bases remaining between them. The CDR3 spells CASIGTDTQYF. CDR3 nucleotide sequence: TGCGCCAGCATAGGCACAGATACGCAGTATTTT.

Only a few counts were recorded for this clone. The rearrangement uses TRBV5-1 and TRBJ2-1, with a possible D match to TRBD1 (6 bases). Germline loops: CDR1 SGHRS, CDR2 YFSETQ. The ends were cut back, 4 bases at V and 0 bases at J, with 11 bases in the middle. The CDR3 totals 15 residues. CDR3 loop: CASSRTESSYNEQFF. The CDR3 DNA is TGCGCCAGCAGCCGGACAGAAAGCTCCTACAATGAGCAGTTCTTC.

The rearrangement uses TRBV4-1 and TRBJ1-2; 8 bases align to TRBD1. The CDR3 totals 19 residues. V lost 1 base and J lost 2; bases outside the gene matches: 15. The germline V gene has CDR1 MGHRA and CDR2 YSYEKL. This chain's CDR3 is CASSQAVTQGDARNYGYTF. CDR3 in DNA: TGCGCCAGCAGCCAAGCGGTAACACAGGGGGATGCTCGGAACTATGGCTACACCTTC.

The CDR3 loop reads CASRQGPGNQPQHF. The CDR3 DNA is TGTGCCAGTCGACAGGGGCCGGGCAATCAGCCCCAGCATTTT. The genes are TRBV19 and TRBJ1-5; 8 nucleotides agree with TRBD1. Per the germline V gene, CDR1 is LNHDA and CDR2 is SQIVND (reference sequence). The CDR3 sequence is 14 residues long. With V trimmed by 8 bases and J by 2 bases, 5 bases remained unmatched.

The chain joins TRBV19 to TRBJ1-6, with D unclear. Germline assignment: CDR1 LNHDA and CDR2 SQIVND (reference sequence). The CDR3 covers 16 residues. Deletions cut 7 bases from V and 0 bases from J, with 13 bases between. CDR3 DNA: TGTGCCAGTATGGCGGGCAGGAGCTCCTATAATTCACCCCTCCACTTT. Protein sequence: CASMAGRSSYNSPLHF. The whole variable domain, filled in from reference TRBV19 and TRBJ1-6, reads DGGITQSPKYLFRKEGQNVTLSCEQNLNHDAMYWYRQDPGQGLRLIYYSQIVNDFQKGDIAEGYSVSREKKESFPLTVTSAQKNPTAFYLCASMAGRSSYNSPLHFGNGTRLTVT.

This clone was seen once. The V gene is TRBV7-9, the J gene TRBJ1-5; 9 bases fit TRBD1. Trimming took 7 bases from V and 7 from J; bases not matched to a gene: 17. The CDR3 runs to 17 residues. CDR1 and CDR2 (germline): SEHNR, FQNEAQ (reference sequence). The CDR3 protein is CASTQARGTGPRQPQHF. In DNA, the CDR3 is TGTGCCAGCACCCAGGCCCGGGGGACAGGGCCGAGGCAGCCCCAGCATTTT. The full variable domain, rest sourced from reference TRBV7-9 and TRBJ1-5, is DTGVSQNPRHKITKRGQNVTFRCDPISEHNRLYWYRQTLGQGPEFLTYFQNEAQLEKSRLLSDRFSAERPKGSFSTLEIQRTEQGDSAMYLCASTQARGTGPRQPQHFGDGTRLSIL.

The chain recombines TRBV7-9 with TRBJ2-2, with D maybe TRBD2 (6 bases). This CDR3 contains 14 residues. Germline values: CDR1 SEHNR, CDR2 FQNEAQ (reference sequence). The V and J ends lost 0 bases and 6 bases respectively, with 8 bases between them. CDR3 loop: CASSLAGGAGELFF. CDR3 coding DNA: TGTGCCAGCAGCTTAGCCGGGGGAGCCGGGGAGCTGTTTTTT.

The V call is TRBV6-5, the J call TRBJ1-3, with D possibly being TRBD1 (6 bases). The V end was cut by 9 bases, the J end by 2 bases, with 11 bases between. Germline-derived CDR1 and CDR2 are MNHEY and SVGAGI. The CDR3 covers 13 residues. Written as DNA, the CDR3 is TGTGCCAGTTCGACAGGACCTGGAAACACCATATATTTT. Protein sequence: CASSTGPGNTIYF.

In this sample, this clone turned up a few times. The chain carries TRBV13 and TRBJ2-2; 11 positions agree with TRBD2. J was trimmed by 2 bases and V by 4 bases; bases with no gene match: 9. Germline V gene data show CDR1 as PRHDT and CDR2 as FYEKMQ (reference sequence). CDR3 length: 18 amino acids. The CDR3 DNA is TGTGCCAGCAGCTCCACCCTACTAGCGGGGGAAAACACCGGGGAGCTGTTTTTT. Encoded protein: CASSSTLLAGENTGELFF. The variable domain in full, completed from reference TRBV13 and TRBJ2-2, reads AAGVIQSPRHLIKEKRETATLKCYPIPRHDTVYWYQQGPGQDPQFLISFYEKMQSDKGSIPDRFSAQQFSDYHSELNMSSLELGDSALYFCASSSTLLAGENTGELFFGEGSRLTVL.

J is TRBJ1-2 and V is TRBV19, with TRBD1 as a possible D gene (6 bases). Per germline, CDR1 LNHDA and CDR2 SQIVND (reference sequence). The CDR3 has 15 amino acids. With 3 bases removed from V and 4 bases from J, the gap between germline ends came to 15 bases. The CDR3: CASSMAGAVGYGYTF. CDR3 DNA sequence: TGTGCCAGTAGTATGGCGGGGGCGGTCGGCTATGGCTACACCTTC.

CDR3: CASSFTSGAQETQYF. In DNA, the CDR3 is TGTGCCAGCAGCTTCACTAGCGGGGCCCAAGAGACCCAGTACTTC. The rearrangement joins TRBV7-2 to TRBJ2-5; TRBD2 aligns across 10 bases. Germline CDR1 is SGHTA and CDR2 is FQGNSA. CDR3 size: 15 residues. The V gene end was trimmed by 3 bases and the J gene end by 1 base; junction bases not matched to a gene: 2. Full variable domain (outside the CDR3, taken from reference TRBV7-2 and TRBJ2-5): GAGVSQSPSNKVTEKGKDVELRCDPISGHTALYWYRQSLGQGLEFLIYFQGNSAPDKSGLPSDRFSAERTGGSVSTLTIQRTQQEDSAVYLCASSFTSGAQETQYFGPGTRLLVL.

The chain is built from TRBV5-6 and TRBJ2-7; D unresolved. The germline V gene has CDR1 SGHDT and CDR2 YYEEEE. CDR3 length equals 14 residues. The V end lost 2 bases, the J end lost 2 bases, and 11 bases lay between the germline ends. Here the CDR3 reads CASSFMPGTYEQYF. In DNA form, the CDR3 reads TGTGCCAGCAGCTTCATGCCAGGAACCTACGAGCAGTACTTC.

The chain joins TRBV19 to TRBJ2-1; TRBD1 agrees at 10 bases. The CDR3 loop spans 14 amino acids. J gave up 5 bases and V 6 bases, and 4 bases lay outside the gene matches. Per the germline V gene, CDR1 is LNHDA and CDR2 is SQIVND (reference sequence). The CDR3, as DNA: TGTGCCAGTAGGCCGGGACAGGGGAACAATGAGCAGTTCTTC. The encoded protein is CASRPGQGNNEQFF.

This rearrangement joins TRBV29-1 to TRBJ1-1; 7 bases fit TRBD1. The CDR3 is made up of 12 amino acids. Per the germline V gene, CDR1 is SQVTM and CDR2 is ANQGSEA. The trim removed 1 base at V and 10 bases at J, leaving 6 bases unmatched. The CDR3 region has the DNA TGCAGCGTTGAAGTCCAGGGGGTTCGAGCTTTCTTT. This encodes CSVEVQGVRAFF. Full variable domain (rest looked up from reference TRBV29-1 and TRBJ1-1): SAVISQKPSRDICQRGTSLTIQCQVDSQVTMMFWYRQQPGQSLTLIATANQGSEATYESGFVIDKFPISRPNLTFSTLTVSNMSPEDSSIYLCSVEVQGVRAFFGQGTRLTVV.

This chain connects TRBV3-1 (or the pseudogene TRBV3-2) to TRBJ1-2, with D perhaps TRBD1 (6 bases). The CDR3 has 13 residues. From germline, CDR1 is LGHDT and CDR2 YNNKEL (reference sequence). V was trimmed by 4 bases and J by 10 bases, leaving 16 bases between them. CDR3 nucleotide sequence: TGTGCCAGCAGCCGCGTCGCGGGGGGCGCCTACACCTTC. Protein: CASSRVAGGAYTF.

Written as DNA, the CDR3 is TGTGCCAGCAGCGTAGTGGCAGGGCGGAACACTGAAGCTTTCTTT. As protein: CASSVVAGRNTEAFF. The J gene is TRBJ1-1, the V gene TRBV9; possible D gene TRBD1, 5 bases. Germline V lookup: CDR1 SGDLS, CDR2 YYNGEE. The CDR3 covers 15 residues. V lost 0 bases to trimming and J lost 1 base, with 10 bases between them.

The table lists this clone with a count of one. The gene calls are TRBV4-1 and TRBJ2-2; no clear D. The V end was cut by 0 bases, the J end by 8 bases, with 4 bases between. Looked up from germline, CDR1 is MGHRA and CDR2 is YSYEKL. There are 12 residues in the CDR3. The CDR3 DNA follows: TGCGCCAGCAGCCAAGAACGGGGGGAGCTGTTTTTT. Translated, it gives CASSQERGELFF.

This clone was observed a handful of times. The chain has TRBV7-9 and TRBJ1-1; tentatively, D is TRBD1 (5 bases). CDR3 size: 13 residues. V was cut by 4 bases and J by 2 bases, with 8 bases left in between. The germline V gene encodes CDR1 SEHNR and CDR2 FQNEAQ (reference sequence). CDR3 bases: TGTGCCAGCAGCTCGACAGTAAACACTGAAGCTTTCTTT. It yields the protein CASSSTVNTEAFF.

A note on this clone: The sample holds other DNA sequences that translate to the same CDR3. J is TRBJ1-2 and V is TRBV27; D unresolved. The germline V and J ends were trimmed by 2 bases and 0 bases, with 4 bases remaining between them. CDR1 MNHEY and CDR2 SMNVEV come from the germline V gene (reference sequence). There are 13 residues in the CDR3. The CDR3 reads CASSLTSNYGYTF. Written as DNA, the CDR3 is TGTGCCAGCAGTTTAACATCTAACTATGGCTACACCTTC.